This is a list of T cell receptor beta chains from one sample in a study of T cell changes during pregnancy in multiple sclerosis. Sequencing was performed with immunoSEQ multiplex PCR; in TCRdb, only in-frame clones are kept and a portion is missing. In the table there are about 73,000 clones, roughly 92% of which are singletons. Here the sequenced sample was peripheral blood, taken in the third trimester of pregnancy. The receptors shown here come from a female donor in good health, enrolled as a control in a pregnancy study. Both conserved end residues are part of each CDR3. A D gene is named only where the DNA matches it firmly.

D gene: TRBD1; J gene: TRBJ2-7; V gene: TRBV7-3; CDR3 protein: CASSLGQGNYEQYF; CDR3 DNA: TGTGCCAGCAGCTTGGGACAGGGAAACTACGAGCAGTACTTC
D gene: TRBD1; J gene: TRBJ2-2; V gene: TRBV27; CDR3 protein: CASNRGRNTGELFF; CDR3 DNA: TGTGCCAGTAACAGGGGGCGGAACACCGGGGAGCTGTTTTTT
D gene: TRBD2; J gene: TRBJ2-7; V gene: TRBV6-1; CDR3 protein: CASSVREGEQYF; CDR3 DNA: TGTGCCAGCAGTGTGCGGGAGGGCGAGCAGTACTTC
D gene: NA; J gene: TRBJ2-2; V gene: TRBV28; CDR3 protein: CASRVQNTGELFF; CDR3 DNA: TGTGCCAGCAGGGTACAGAACACCGGGGAGCTGTTTTTT
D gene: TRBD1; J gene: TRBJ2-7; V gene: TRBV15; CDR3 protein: CATSRDEGLGQGLYEQYF; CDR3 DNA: TGTGCCACCAGCAGAGATGAAGGTTTAGGACAGGGCCTATACGAGCAGTACTTC
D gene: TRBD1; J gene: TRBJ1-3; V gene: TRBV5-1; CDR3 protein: CASSAGTGSGNTIYF; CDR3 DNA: TGCGCCAGCAGCGCCGGGACAGGGTCTGGAAACACCATATATTTT
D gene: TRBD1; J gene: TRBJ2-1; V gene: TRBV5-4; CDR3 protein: CASSLWRTGNNEQFF; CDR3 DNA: TGTGCCAGCAGCTTGTGGCGGACAGGGAACAATGAGCAGTTCTTC
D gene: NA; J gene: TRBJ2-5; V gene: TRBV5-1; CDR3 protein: CASSLVWWEQETQYF; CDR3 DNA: TGCGCCAGCAGCTTGGTATGGTGGGAGCAAGAGACCCAGTACTTC
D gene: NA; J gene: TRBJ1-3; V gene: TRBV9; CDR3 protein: CASSPEGGREGNTIYF; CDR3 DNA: TGTGCCAGCAGCCCCGAGGGAGGCAGGGAAGGAAACACCATATATTTT
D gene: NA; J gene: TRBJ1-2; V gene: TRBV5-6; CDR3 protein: CASSLNRDYGYTF; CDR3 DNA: TGTGCCAGCAGCCTTAACAGGGACTATGGCTACACCTTC
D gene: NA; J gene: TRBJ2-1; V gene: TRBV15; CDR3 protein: CATSTGIEQFF; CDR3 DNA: TGTGCCACCAGCACAGGTATTGAGCAGTTCTTC